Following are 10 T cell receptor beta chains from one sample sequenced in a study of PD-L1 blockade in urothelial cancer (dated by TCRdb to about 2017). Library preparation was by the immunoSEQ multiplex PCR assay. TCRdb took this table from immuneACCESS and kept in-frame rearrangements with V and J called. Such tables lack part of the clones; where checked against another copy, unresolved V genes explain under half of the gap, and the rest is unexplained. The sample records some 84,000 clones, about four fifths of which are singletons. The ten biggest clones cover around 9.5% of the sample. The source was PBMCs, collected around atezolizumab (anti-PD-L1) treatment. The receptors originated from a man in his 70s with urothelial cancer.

In DNA form, the CDR3 reads TGTGCCAGCAGCTCCCCGGTCGCCACTGAAGCTTTCTTT. The encoded protein is CASSSPVATEAFF. The chain carries TRBV7-9 and TRBJ1-1, with unresolved D. CDR1 is SEHNR, CDR2 FQNEAQ, per germline (reference sequence). Trimming stripped 4 bases from V and 4 bases from J, with 10 bases between. CDR3 size: 13 residues.

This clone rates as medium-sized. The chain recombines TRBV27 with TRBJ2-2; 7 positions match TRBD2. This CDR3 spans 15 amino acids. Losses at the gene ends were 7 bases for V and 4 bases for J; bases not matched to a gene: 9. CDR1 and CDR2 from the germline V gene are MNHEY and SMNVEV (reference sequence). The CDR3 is CASTVGGEGTGELFF. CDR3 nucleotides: TGTGCCAGCACCGTTGGGGGGGAGGGCACCGGGGAGCTGTTTTTT.

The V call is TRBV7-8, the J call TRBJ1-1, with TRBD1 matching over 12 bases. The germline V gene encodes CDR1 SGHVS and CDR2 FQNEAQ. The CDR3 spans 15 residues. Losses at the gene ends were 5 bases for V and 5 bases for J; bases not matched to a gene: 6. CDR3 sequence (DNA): TGTGCCAGCAGCCTCCGGGACAGGGGGCAAACTGAAGCTTTCTTT. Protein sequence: CASSLRDRGQTEAFF.

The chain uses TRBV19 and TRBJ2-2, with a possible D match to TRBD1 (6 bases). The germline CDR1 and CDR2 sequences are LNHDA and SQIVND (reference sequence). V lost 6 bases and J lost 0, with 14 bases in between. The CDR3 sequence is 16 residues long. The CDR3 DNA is TGTGCCAGTAGCCTATGGGGACATCCGAACACCGGGGAGCTGTTTTTT. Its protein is CASSLWGHPNTGELFF.

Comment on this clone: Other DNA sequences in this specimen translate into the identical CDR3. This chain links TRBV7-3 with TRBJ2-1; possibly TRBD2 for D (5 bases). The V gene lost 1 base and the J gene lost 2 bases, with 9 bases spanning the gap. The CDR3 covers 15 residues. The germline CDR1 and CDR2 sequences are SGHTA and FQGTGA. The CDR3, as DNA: TGTGCCAGCAGCTTAAACGCGGGCGCCTACAATGAGCAGTTCTTC. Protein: CASSLNAGAYNEQFF.

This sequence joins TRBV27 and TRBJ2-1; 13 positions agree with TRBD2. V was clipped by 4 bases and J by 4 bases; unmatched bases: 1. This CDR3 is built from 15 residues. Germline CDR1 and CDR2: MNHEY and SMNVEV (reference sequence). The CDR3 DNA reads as TGTGCCAGCAGTTCGACTAGCGGGGGGTACAATGAGCAGTTCTTC. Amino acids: CASSSTSGGYNEQFF.

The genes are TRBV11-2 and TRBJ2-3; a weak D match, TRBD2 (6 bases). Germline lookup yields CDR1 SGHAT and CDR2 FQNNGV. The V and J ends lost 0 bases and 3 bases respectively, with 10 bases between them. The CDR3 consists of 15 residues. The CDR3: CASSLDLAGTDTQYF. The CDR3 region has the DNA TGTGCCAGCAGCTTAGATCTGGCGGGAACAGATACGCAGTATTTT. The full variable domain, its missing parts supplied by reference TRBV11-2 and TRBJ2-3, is EAGVAQSPRYKIIEKRQSVAFWCNPISGHATLYWYQQILGQGPKLLIQFQNNGVVDDSQLPKDRFSAERLKGVDSTLKIQPAKLEDSAVYLCASSLDLAGTDTQYFGPGTRLTVL.

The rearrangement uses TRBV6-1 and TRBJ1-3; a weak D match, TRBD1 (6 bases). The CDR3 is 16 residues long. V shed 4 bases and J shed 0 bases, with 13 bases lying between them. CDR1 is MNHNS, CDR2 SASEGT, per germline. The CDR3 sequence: CASSVTGTLSGNTIYF. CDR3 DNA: TGTGCCAGCAGTGTGACAGGAACCCTCTCTGGAAACACCATATATTTT.

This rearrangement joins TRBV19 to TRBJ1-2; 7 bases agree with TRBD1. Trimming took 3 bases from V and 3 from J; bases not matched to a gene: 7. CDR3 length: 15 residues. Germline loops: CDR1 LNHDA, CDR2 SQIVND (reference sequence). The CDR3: CASSIRDRTYYGYTF. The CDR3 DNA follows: TGTGCCAGTAGTATTCGGGACAGAACCTACTATGGCTACACCTTC.

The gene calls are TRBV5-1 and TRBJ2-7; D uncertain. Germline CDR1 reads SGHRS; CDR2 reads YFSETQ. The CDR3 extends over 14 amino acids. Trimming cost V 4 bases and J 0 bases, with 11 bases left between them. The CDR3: CASSPAPSSYEQYF. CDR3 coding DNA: TGCGCCAGCAGCCCTGCACCCAGCTCCTACGAGCAGTACTTC.